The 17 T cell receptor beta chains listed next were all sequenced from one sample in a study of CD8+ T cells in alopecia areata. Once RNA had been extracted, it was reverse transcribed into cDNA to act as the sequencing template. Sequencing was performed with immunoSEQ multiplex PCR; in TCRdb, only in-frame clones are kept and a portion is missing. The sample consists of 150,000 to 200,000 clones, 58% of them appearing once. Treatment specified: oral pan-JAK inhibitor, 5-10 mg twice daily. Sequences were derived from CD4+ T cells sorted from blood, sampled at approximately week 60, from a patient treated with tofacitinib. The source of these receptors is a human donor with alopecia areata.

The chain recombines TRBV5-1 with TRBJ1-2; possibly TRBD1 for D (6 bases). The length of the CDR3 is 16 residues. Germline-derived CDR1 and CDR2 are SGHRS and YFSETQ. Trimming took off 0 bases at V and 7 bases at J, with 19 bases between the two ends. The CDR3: CASSLGLTSTGGGYTF. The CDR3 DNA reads TGCGCCAGCAGCTTGGGCCTAACTTCGACAGGCGGTGGCTACACCTTC.

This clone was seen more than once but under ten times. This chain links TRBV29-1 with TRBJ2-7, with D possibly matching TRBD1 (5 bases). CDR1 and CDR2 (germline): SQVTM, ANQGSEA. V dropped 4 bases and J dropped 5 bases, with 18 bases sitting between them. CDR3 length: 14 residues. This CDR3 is CSVVPGQGSNEQYF. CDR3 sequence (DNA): TGCAGCGTTGTCCCAGGGCAGGGCTCGAACGAGCAGTACTTC.

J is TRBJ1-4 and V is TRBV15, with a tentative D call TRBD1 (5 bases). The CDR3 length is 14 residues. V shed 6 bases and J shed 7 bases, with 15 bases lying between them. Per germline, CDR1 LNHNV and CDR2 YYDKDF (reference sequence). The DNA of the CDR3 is TGTGCCACCAGTTGGGCAAGCGGGGGTGAAAAACTGTTTTTT. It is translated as CATSWASGGEKLFF.

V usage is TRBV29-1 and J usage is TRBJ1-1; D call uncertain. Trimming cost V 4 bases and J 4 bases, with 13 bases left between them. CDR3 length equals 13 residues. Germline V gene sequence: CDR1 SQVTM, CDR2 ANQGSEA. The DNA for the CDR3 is TGCAGCGTTGTCGAGGGTATGAGCACTGAAGCTTTCTTT. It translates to CSVVEGMSTEAFF. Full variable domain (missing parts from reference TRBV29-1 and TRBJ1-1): SAVISQKPSRDICQRGTSLTIQCQVDSQVTMMFWYRQQPGQSLTLIATANQGSEATYESGFVIDKFPISRPNLTFSTLTVSNMSPEDSSIYLCSVVEGMSTEAFFGQGTRLTVV.

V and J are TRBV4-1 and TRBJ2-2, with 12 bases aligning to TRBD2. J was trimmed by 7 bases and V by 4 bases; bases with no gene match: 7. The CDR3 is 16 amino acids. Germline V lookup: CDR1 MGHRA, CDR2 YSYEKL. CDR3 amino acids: CASSPLTSGGGGELFF. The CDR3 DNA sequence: TGCGCCAGCAGCCCCTTGACTAGCGGGGGAGGCGGGGAGCTGTTTTTT.

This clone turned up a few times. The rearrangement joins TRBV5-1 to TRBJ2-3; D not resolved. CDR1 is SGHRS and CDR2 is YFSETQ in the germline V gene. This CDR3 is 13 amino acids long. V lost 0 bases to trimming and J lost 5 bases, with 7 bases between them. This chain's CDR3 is CASSLAEGDTQYF. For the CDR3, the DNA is TGCGCCAGCAGCTTGGCCGAAGGAGATACGCAGTATTTT.

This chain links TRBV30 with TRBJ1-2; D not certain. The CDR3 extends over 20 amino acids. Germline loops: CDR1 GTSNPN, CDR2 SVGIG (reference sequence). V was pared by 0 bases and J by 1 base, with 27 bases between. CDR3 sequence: CAWSVLLGRAGGGSNYGYTF. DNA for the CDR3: TGTGCCTGGAGTGTACTTCTCGGGCGAGCTGGTGGAGGGAGTAACTATGGCTACACCTTC.

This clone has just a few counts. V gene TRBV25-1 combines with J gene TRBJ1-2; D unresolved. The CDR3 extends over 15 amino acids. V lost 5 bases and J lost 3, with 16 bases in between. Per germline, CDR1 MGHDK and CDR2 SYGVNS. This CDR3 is CASSPRQAGDYGYTF. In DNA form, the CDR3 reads TGTGCCAGCAGTCCGCGGCAGGCTGGAGACTATGGCTACACCTTC.

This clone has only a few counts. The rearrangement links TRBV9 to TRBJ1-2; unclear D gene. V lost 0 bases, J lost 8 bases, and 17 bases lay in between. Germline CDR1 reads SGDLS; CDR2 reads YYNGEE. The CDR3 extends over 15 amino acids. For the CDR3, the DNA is TGTGCCAGCAGCGTAGGGGGAATCGGACTCTCCGGCTACACCTTC. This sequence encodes CASSVGGIGLSGYTF. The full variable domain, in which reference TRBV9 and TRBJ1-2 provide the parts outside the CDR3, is DSGVTQTPKHLITATGQRVTLRCSPRSGDLSVYWYQQSLDQGLQFLIQYYNGEERAKGNILERFSAQQFPDLHSELNLSSLELGDSALYFCASSVGGIGLSGYTFGSGTRLTVV.

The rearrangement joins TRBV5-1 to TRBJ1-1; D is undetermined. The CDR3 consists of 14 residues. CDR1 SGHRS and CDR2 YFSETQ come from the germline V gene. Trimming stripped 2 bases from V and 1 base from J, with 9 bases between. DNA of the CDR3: TGCGCCAGCAGCTTCAATGGGGAGAACACTGAAGCTTTCTTT. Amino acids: CASSFNGENTEAFF.

The CDR3 is CSVRDINEKLFF. Here the CDR3 DNA reads TGCAGCGTTAGGGATATAAATGAAAAACTGTTTTTT. This chain uses TRBV29-1 with TRBJ1-4; D uncertain. The germline V gene encodes CDR1 SQVTM and CDR2 ANQGSEA. V was trimmed by 5 bases and J by 5 bases, leaving 9 bases between them. The CDR3 sequence is 12 residues long.

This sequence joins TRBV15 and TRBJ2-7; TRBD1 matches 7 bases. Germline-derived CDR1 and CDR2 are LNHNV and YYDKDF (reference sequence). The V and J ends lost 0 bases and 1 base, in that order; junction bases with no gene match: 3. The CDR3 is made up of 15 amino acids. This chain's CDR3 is CATSRERGQSYEQYF. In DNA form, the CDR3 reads TGTGCCACCAGCAGAGAGAGGGGACAGTCCTACGAGCAGTACTTC.

CDR3 bases: TGTGCCTGGAGTTATGGGGTAAACCCAACTAATGAAAAACTGTTTTTT. The encoded protein is CAWSYGVNPTNEKLFF. The chain joins TRBV30 to TRBJ1-4; no clear D gene. Trimming took 2 bases from V and 0 from J, leaving 13 bases between them. This CDR3 has 16 residues. Germline V CDR1 and CDR2: GTSNPN, SVGIG (reference sequence).

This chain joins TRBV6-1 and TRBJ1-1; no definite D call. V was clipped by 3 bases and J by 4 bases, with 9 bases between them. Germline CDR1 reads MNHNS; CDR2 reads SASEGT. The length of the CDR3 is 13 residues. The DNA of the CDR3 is TGTGCCAGCAGTGACCTGGATACCACTGAAGCTTTCTTT. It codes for CASSDLDTTEAFF.

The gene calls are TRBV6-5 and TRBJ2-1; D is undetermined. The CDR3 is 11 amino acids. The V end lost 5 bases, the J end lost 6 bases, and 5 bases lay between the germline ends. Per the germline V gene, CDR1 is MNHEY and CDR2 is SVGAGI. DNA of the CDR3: TGTGCCAGCAGTGTAATCAATGAGCAGTTCTTC. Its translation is CASSVINEQFF.

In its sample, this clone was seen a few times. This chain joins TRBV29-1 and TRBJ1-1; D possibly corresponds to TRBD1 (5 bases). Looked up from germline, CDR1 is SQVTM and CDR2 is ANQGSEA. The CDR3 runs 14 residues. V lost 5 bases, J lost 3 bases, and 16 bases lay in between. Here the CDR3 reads CSVKSGLLDTEAFF. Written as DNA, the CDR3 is TGCAGCGTTAAATCAGGGCTTTTGGACACTGAAGCTTTCTTT.

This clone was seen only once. This CDR3 is CASSSGQGEDTQYF. CDR3 DNA: TGCGCCAGCAGCTCGGGACAGGGGGAAGATACGCAGTATTTT. This chain uses TRBV5-1 with TRBJ2-3; the match to TRBD1 covers 11 bases. Germline V CDR1 and CDR2: SGHRS, YFSETQ. CDR3 length: 14 amino acids. V shed 3 bases and J 5 bases; nucleotides not matched to a gene: 2.